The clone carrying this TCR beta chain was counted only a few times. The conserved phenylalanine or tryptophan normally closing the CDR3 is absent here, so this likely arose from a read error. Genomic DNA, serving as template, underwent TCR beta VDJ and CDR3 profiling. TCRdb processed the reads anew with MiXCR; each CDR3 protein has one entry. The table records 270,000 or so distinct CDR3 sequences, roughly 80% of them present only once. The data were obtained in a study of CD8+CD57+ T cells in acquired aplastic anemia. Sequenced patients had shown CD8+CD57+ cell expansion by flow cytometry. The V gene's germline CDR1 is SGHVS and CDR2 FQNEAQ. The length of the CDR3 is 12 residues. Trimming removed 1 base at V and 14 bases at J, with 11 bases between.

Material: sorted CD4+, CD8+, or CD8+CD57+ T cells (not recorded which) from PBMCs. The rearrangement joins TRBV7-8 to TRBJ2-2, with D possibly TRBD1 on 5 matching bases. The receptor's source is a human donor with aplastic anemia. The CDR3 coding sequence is TGTGCCAGCAGCTTAGTTCCAGGGCCCCTGTTTTTG. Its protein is CASSLVPGPLFL.